The clone carrying this TCR beta chain is a singleton in its sample. Its antigen is not identified. These data come from a study of cytomegalovirus exposure and HLA in healthy donors. The trim removed 5 bases at V and 2 bases at J, leaving 5 bases unmatched. This CDR3 has 16 residues. Germline V gene sequence: CDR1 PRHDT, CDR2 FYEKMQ (reference sequence). 13 Jbeta primers and 60 Vbeta primers were used for the PCR. Assay used: immunoSEQ multiplex PCR; TCRdb lists only in-frame clones, some missing. The repertoire holds approximately 160,000 clones, with around two thirds as singletons. Findings and caveats of the study: Reported findings show TCR beta sequences accurately forecast HLA-A and HLA-B alleles in most subjects.

The V call is TRBV13, the J call TRBJ2-3, with TRBD2 matching over 12 bases. Material: PBMCs. This sequence originates from a man between 45 and 60 years old in good health and CMV-seronegative. Here the CDR3 reads CASSGRLAGVTDTQYF. CDR3 sequence (DNA): TGTGCCAGCAGCGGACGACTAGCGGGGGTCACAGATACGCAGTATTTT.